This T cell receptor beta chain was recovered during a study of T cell changes during pregnancy in multiple sclerosis (dated by TCRdb to the late 2010s). Background for the entire study: In women with multiple sclerosis, the researchers looked at how the T cell repertoire shifted as pregnancy progressed.

Receptors were amplified or captured by the immunoSEQ multiplex PCR assay. TCRdb took over this immuneACCESS table, retaining in-frame rearrangements with V and J assigned. Such tables are incomplete; in checked studies, under half of the missing clones stem from an unresolved V gene, and the remainder is unexplained. This sample gives 50,000 to 80,000 clones in total; more than 90% of them show up just once. The ten biggest clones cover roughly 1.3% of the sample. About this clone: The specificity of this receptor is unknown. No qualities accompany the bases; no much larger clone lies one base away.

Between the V and J ends, shortened by 0 bases and 9 bases respectively, the junction contains 18 bases. From cysteine to phenylalanine, the CDR3 is 16 amino acids long. Only the CDR3 part of the read is kept: 48 bases, read in frame from the first base. CDR1 and CDR2 (MGHRA, YSYEKL) derive from the germline V gene. The V and J genes are TRBV4-1 and TRBJ2-1; no confident D gene assignment can be made. This receptor was taken from a female donor with multiple sclerosis, enrolled in a pregnancy study. The source material was peripheral blood, sampled in the second trimester of pregnancy. The base sequence is TGCGCCAGCAGCCAAGATCTTTCGCGATCCTATCGTGAGCAGTTCTTC. This translates into CASSQDLSRSYREQFF.